This entry lists 6 T cell receptor beta chains sequenced from one sample in a study of shared clonotypes between healthy human individuals. Sequencing was performed with immunoSEQ multiplex PCR; in TCRdb, only in-frame clones are kept and a portion is missing. The repertoire includes about 1.1 million clones, approximately 80% of them detected once, and approximately 0.95% sits in the top ten. The sequenced material came from memory CD4+ T cells from PBMCs. Subset reported: CD45RA-negative fraction. The origin of the receptors is a man between 18 and 35 years old in good health. Some clones in this sample may be carry-over from other donors' samples.

In its sample, this clone was seen once. The gene calls are TRBV7-2 and TRBJ2-7; D uncertain. Looked up from germline, CDR1 is SGHTA and CDR2 is FQGNSA. The CDR3 sequence is 13 residues long. V was clipped by 1 base and J by 4 bases, with 8 bases between them. CDR3 loop: CASSLVKGYEQYF. Here the CDR3 DNA reads TGTGCCAGCAGCTTAGTCAAGGGTTACGAGCAGTACTTC.

Written as DNA, the CDR3 is TGCGCCAGCAGCCCAAGATCCGGGACAGGGAGCCACGAGCAGTACTTC. Its protein is CASSPRSGTGSHEQYF. The genes are TRBV5-1 and TRBJ2-7; 9 bases align to TRBD1. CDR1 and CDR2 from the germline V gene are SGHRS and YFSETQ. Losses at the gene ends were 4 bases for V and 5 bases for J; bases not matched to a gene: 13. The CDR3 has 16 residues.

V and J are TRBV2 and TRBJ2-3; 14 bases agree with TRBD2. The length of the CDR3 is 15 residues. Germline V gene lookup returns CDR1 SNHLY and CDR2 FYNNEI. With 6 bases clipped from V and 6 bases from J, the junction kept 5 bases outside the gene matches. CDR3 amino acids: CASRRGLAGVDTQYF. CDR3 bases: TGTGCCAGCAGGAGGGGACTAGCGGGAGTCGATACGCAGTATTTT.

The V and J genes are TRBV5-1 and TRBJ2-3; possibly TRBD1 for D (5 bases). Trimming left V 5 bases short and J 1 base short, with 17 bases between. The germline CDR1 and CDR2 sequences are SGHRS and YFSETQ. This CDR3 has 16 amino acids. CDR3 region: CASSFTLQARTDTQYF. As DNA, the CDR3 is TGCGCCAGCAGTTTTACCCTACAGGCCCGCACAGATACGCAGTATTTT.

The chain joins TRBV7-2 to TRBJ2-7; D not resolved. Trimming left V 1 base short and J 0 bases short, with 10 bases between. Germline V gives CDR1 SGHTA, CDR2 FQGNSA. This CDR3 has 15 residues. As DNA, the CDR3 is TGTGCCAGCAGCTTAGGCCGAGTCCACTCCTACGAGCAGTACTTC. This gives the protein CASSLGRVHSYEQYF.

The V and J genes are TRBV30 and TRBJ2-3, with 8 bases identical to TRBD2. Germline trimming cut 5 bases from V and 2 bases from J; bases unmatched to any gene: 3. Germline CDR1 GTSNPN, CDR2 SVGIG (reference sequence). CDR3 length: 13 residues. CDR3 protein: CAWDSGTTDTQYF. For the CDR3, the DNA is TGTGCCTGGGATAGCGGGACCACAGATACGCAGTATTTT.